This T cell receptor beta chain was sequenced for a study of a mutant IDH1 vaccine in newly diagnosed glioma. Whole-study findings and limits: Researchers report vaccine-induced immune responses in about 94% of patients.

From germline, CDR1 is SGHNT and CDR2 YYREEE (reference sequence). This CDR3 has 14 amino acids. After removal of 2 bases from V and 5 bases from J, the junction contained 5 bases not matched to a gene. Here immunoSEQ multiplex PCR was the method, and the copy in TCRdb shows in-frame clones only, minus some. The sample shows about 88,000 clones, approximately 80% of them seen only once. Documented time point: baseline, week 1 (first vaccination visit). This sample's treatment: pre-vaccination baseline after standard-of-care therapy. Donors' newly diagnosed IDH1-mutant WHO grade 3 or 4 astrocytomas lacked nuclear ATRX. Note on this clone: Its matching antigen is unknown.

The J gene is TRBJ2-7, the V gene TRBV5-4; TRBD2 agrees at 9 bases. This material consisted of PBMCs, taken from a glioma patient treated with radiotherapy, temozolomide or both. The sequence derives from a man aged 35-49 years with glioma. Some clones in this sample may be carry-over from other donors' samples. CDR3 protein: CASSFAGGRNEQYF. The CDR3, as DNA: TGTGCCAGCAGCTTCGCGGGGGGGAGGAACGAGCAGTACTTC.